The 2 T cell receptor beta chains reported below all come from one sample, sequenced in a study of control samples from healthy donors and cancer patients. This table comes from immunoSEQ multiplex PCR, and its TCRdb copy is limited to in-frame clones, with some not included. The sample lists around 94,000 clones, 90% occurring once. Source material: blood. The origin of the receptors is a woman between 18 and 29 years old in good health.

This clone was seen more than once but under ten times. The chain employs TRBV12-5 and TRBJ1-2; 8 positions match TRBD1. This CDR3 is 15 amino acids long. With V trimmed by 5 bases and J by 5 bases, 10 bases remained unmatched. Germline assignment: CDR1 LGHNT and CDR2 FRNRAP. CDR3 residues: CASGDETGDLYGYTF. CDR3 nucleotide sequence: TGTGCTAGTGGTGATGAGACAGGGGACTTGTATGGCTACACCTTC.

The chain couples TRBV6-6 to TRBJ1-1; D ambiguous. The CDR3 contains 13 residues. CDR1 and CDR2 (germline): MNHNY, SVGAGI (reference sequence). The ends were cut back, 2 bases at V and 5 bases at J, with 9 bases in the middle. CDR3 amino acids: CASSYDGETEAFF. In DNA, the CDR3 is TGTGCCAGCAGTTACGACGGGGAGACTGAAGCTTTCTTT.